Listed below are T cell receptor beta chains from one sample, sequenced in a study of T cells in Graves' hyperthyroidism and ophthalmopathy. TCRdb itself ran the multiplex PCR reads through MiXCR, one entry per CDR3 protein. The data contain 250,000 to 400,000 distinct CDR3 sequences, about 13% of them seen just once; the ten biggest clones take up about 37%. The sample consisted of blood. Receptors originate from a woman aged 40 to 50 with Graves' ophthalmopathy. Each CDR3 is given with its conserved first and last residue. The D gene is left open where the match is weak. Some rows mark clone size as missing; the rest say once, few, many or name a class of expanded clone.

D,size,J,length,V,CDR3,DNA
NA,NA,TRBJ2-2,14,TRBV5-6,CASSSGIHTGELFF,TGTGCCAGCAGCTCCGGGATCCACACCGGGGAGCTGTTTTTT
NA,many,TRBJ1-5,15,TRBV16,CASSQSAPTYQPQHF,TGTGCCAGCAGCCAATCAGCCCCCACCTATCAGCCCCAGCATTTT
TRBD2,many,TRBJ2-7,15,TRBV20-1,CSASGTSGGVYEQYF,TGCAGTGCTAGCGGGACTAGCGGGGGGGTGTACGAGCAGTACTTC
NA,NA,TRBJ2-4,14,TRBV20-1,CSARAGPWDGIQYF,TGCAGTGCTAGAGCTGGGCCCTGGGATGGCATTCAGTACTTC
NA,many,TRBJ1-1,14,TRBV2,CASQWEGGRTEAFF,TGTGCCTCCCAGTGGGAGGGCGGAAGGACTGAAGCTTTCTTT
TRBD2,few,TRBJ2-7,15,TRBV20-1,CSARARGLAFSEQYF,TGCAGTGCTAGAGCCCGGGGACTAGCTTTCAGTGAGCAGTACTTC
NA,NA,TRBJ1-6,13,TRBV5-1,CASSPQGRSPLHF,TGCGCCAGCAGCCCCCAGGGGCGTTCACCCCTCCACTTT
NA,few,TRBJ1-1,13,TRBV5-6,CASSSVITEEAFF,TGTGCCAGCAGCTCCGTGATAACAGAAGAAGCTTTCTTT
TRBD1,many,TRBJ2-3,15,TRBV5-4,CASSEGQRSTDTQYF,TGTGCCAGCAGCGAGGGACAGAGAAGCACAGATACGCAGTATTTT
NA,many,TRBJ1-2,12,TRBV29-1,CSVARAGDGYTF,TGCAGCGTTGCAAGGGCCGGAGATGGCTACACCTTC
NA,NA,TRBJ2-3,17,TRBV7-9,CASSLYPRVSDPDTQYF,TGTGCCAGCAGTTTATACCCCCGGGTATCGGATCCAGATACGCAGTATTTT
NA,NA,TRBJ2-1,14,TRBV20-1,CSPKDGVGTNEQFF,TGCAGCCCTAAGGATGGCGTCGGGACCAATGAGCAGTTCTTC
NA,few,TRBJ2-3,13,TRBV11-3,CASGRLPLDTQYF,TGTGCCAGCGGCCGTCTTCCCCTCGATACGCAGTATTTT
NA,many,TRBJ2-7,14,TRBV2,CASRGDEGAYEQYF,TGTGCCAGCAGGGGGGACGAAGGGGCCTACGAGCAGTACTTC
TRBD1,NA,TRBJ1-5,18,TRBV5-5,CASSLLGTGTGGGQPQHF,TGTGCCAGCAGCCTCCTGGGAACCGGGACAGGGGGCGGACAGCCCCAGCATTTT
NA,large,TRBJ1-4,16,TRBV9,CASSVGVGLTLDGLFF,TGTGCCAGCAGCGTAGGGGTCGGGCTAACCCTTGACGGACTGTTTTTT
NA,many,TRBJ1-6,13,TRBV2,CASHGQPYSPLHF,TGTGCCAGTCATGGACAGCCCTATTCACCCCTCCACTTT